This TCR beta chain comes out of a study of T cells expressing NK-cell markers. Study-level information: Repertoire data for TCR beta were derived from sorted T cells (CD3+CD56+NKG2C+, CD3+CD56+NKG2C- and CD3+CD56-NKG2C+). Study conclusions and caveats: These clonotypes, the leaders elsewhere, also led the CD3+CD56-NKG2C+ fraction in a handful of donors.

Remarks on this clonotype: Its antigen is unidentified.

TCRdb reprocessed the 5' RACE reads and keeps a single row for each CDR3 protein, giving no DNA. There are 550,000 or so distinct CDR3 sequences in the sample, with roughly 3.6% held by the top ten. This sequence originates from a young man in good health. The sequenced sample was blood T cells: a sorted CD56 or NKG2C T cell subset, CD4+ or CD8+ T cells, or bulk PBMC T cells (not recorded which).

CDR3 protein: CAISETDYEQFF. This chain links TRBV10-3 with TRBJ2-1. Germline-derived CDR1 and CDR2 are ENHRY and SYGVKD. This CDR3 has 12 residues.